One and the same sample provided the 16 T cell receptor beta chains below, sequenced in a study of T cell repertoires in cytomegalovirus infection. TCRdb re-called the reads with MiXCR, one entry per CDR3 protein. Of 300,000 to 400,000 distinct CDR3 sequences listed, 9.5% are singletons. Sample: PBMCs. The receptors shown here come from a human donor in good health (CMV status not recorded). Some clones in this sample may be carry-over from other donors' samples.

This clonotype was seen repeatedly, ten times or more. This sequence joins TRBV11-1 and TRBJ1-2; weak D call: TRBD1 (5 bases). Per the germline V gene, CDR1 is SGHAT and CDR2 is FQDESV (reference sequence). The CDR3 sequence is 14 residues long. V dropped 1 base and J dropped 3 bases, with 9 bases sitting between them. CDR3 sequence reads: CASSLGQLDYGYTF. The CDR3 bases are TGTGCCAGCAGCTTAGGACAGTTGGACTATGGCTACACCTTC.

This clonotype has more than one count but fewer than ten. This rearrangement joins TRBV20-1 to TRBJ2-1, with a tentative D call TRBD1 (5 bases). This CDR3 spans 14 amino acids. The germline V gene has CDR1 DFQATT and CDR2 SNEGSKA (reference sequence). The germline V and J ends were trimmed by 5 bases and 0 bases, with 11 bases remaining between them. This CDR3 reads CSARRRGSYNEQFF. The CDR3 region has the DNA TGCAGTGCTCGCAGAAGGGGCTCCTACAATGAGCAGTTCTTC.

The chain has TRBV7-9 and TRBJ1-3, with a tentative D call TRBD1 (6 bases). The CDR3 has 15 residues. Germline assignment: CDR1 SEHNR and CDR2 FQNEAQ (reference sequence). Trimming removed 5 bases at V and 4 bases at J, with 15 bases between. The CDR3 protein is CASSPGGFAGNTIYF. The DNA of the CDR3 is TGTGCCAGCAGCCCGGGGGGCTTCGCCGGAAACACCATATATTTT.

This clonotype was picked up a small number of times. V usage is TRBV28 and J usage is TRBJ2-1; 9 nucleotides agree with TRBD2. This CDR3 contains 15 residues. The V gene end was trimmed by 6 bases and the J gene end by 7 bases; junction bases not matched to a gene: 10. Per the germline V gene, CDR1 is MDHEN and CDR2 is SYDVKM. The CDR3, as DNA: TGTGCCAGCAGCCCCCAGAGCGGGAGGTATAATGAGCAGTTCTTC. Encoded protein: CASSPQSGRYNEQFF.

This clonotype was counted at least ten times. V and J are TRBV7-2 and TRBJ2-1, with D hard to call. Germline CDR1 SGHTA, CDR2 FQGNSA. The CDR3 sequence is 12 residues long. Trimming took off 6 bases at V and 8 bases at J, with 11 bases between the two ends. CDR3 protein: CASRLESHEQFF. The DNA of the CDR3 is TGTGCCAGCAGGCTAGAAAGCCATGAGCAGTTCTTC. Based on the CDR3 plus reference TRBV7-2 and TRBJ2-1, the full variable domain is GAGVSQSPSNKVTEKGKDVELRCDPISGHTALYWYRQSLGQGLEFLIYFQGNSAPDKSGLPSDRFSAERTGGSVSTLTIQRTQQEDSAVYLCASRLESHEQFFGPGTRLTVL.

This clonotype has just a few counts. The chain couples TRBV12-3 or TRBV12-4 to TRBJ1-3; no clear D gene. The V gene lost 8 bases and the J gene lost 4 bases, with 15 bases spanning the gap. This CDR3 contains 14 residues. CDR3 nucleotide sequence: TGTGCCAGCCGGATCGCTGGGAAAGGAAACACCATATATTTT. It encodes CASRIAGKGNTIYF.

This clonotype appeared a few times. The chain couples TRBV6-2 or TRBV6-3 to TRBJ2-3, with 10 bases lining up with TRBD2. This CDR3 is 16 amino acids long. The V gene's germline CDR1 is MNHEY and CDR2 SVGEGT. V lost 2 bases and J lost 4; bases outside the gene matches: 6. CDR3 coding DNA: TGTGCCAGCAGTTACGGGCTAGCGGGAGTCGCAGATACGCAGTATTTT. Amino acids: CASSYGLAGVADTQYF.

The gene calls are TRBV7-4 and TRBJ1-4; D remains ambiguous. There are 13 residues in the CDR3. Germline CDR1 reads SGHVT; CDR2 reads SQSDAQ. The V and J ends lost 5 bases and 5 bases respectively, with 9 bases between them. The CDR3 loop reads CASSPTANEKLFF. CDR3 coding DNA: TGTGCCAGCAGCCCGACCGCAAATGAAAAACTGTTTTTT.

Many counts were recorded for this clonotype. The chain employs TRBV11-2 and TRBJ2-5; D is unresolved. Trimming stripped 6 bases from V and 5 bases from J, with 22 bases between. Germline CDR1 is SGHAT and CDR2 is FQNNGV. There are 16 residues in the CDR3. CDR3 DNA sequence: TGTGCCAGCAGTTCGGCTGACCGCGGTCCCAGGGAGACCCAGTACTTC. Its protein is CASSSADRGPRETQYF.

This clonotype was detected only a few times. The V call is TRBV29-1, the J call TRBJ1-1; weak D call: TRBD1 (6 bases). Per germline, CDR1 SQVTM and CDR2 ANQGSEA. The length of the CDR3 is 10 residues. The CDR3 sequence: CMGGDTEAFF. CDR3 sequence (DNA): TGCATGGGGGGCGACACTGAAGCTTTCTTT.

This clonotype was picked up many times. The rearrangement uses TRBV20-1 and TRBJ2-3, with 7 bases matching TRBD2. CDR3 size: 13 residues. The germline V gene has CDR1 DFQATT and CDR2 SNEGSKA (reference sequence). V gave up 4 bases and J gave up 2 bases; unmatched junction bases: 3. This CDR3 reads CSANAGATDTQYF. For the CDR3, the DNA is TGCAGTGCTAATGCGGGAGCCACAGATACGCAGTATTTT.

This clonotype was seen repeatedly, ten times or more. V usage is TRBV12-3 or TRBV12-4 and J usage is TRBJ2-5; D is perhaps TRBD2 (6 bases). The CDR3 is 17 residues long. With 4 bases removed from V and 3 bases from J, the gap between germline ends came to 21 bases. The CDR3, as DNA: TGTGCCAGCAGTTCCCCCCTACCGGGAGCGAGGGAAGAGACCCAGTACTTC. Amino acids: CASSSPLPGAREETQYF.

This clonotype has at least ten counts. For the CDR3, the DNA is TGTGCCAGCAGCTTAAAACGCAGGGTGGAGGTGGGGCCATTCAATGAGCAGTTCTTC. This gives the protein CASSLKRRVEVGPFNEQFF. The J gene is TRBJ2-1, the V gene TRBV7-2; D may be TRBD1 or TRBD2 (5 bases each). Trimming removed 2 bases from V and 6 bases from J, with 26 bases in between. CDR1 SGHTA and CDR2 FQGNSA come from the germline V gene. This CDR3 contains 19 residues.

This clonotype was seen a handful of times. The chain recombines TRBV13 with TRBJ2-7; D perhaps matches TRBD2 (6 bases). The germline V gene encodes CDR1 PRHDT and CDR2 FYEKMQ (reference sequence). This CDR3 comprises 15 residues. V was shortened by 5 bases and J by 0 bases, with 14 bases between the two germline ends. CDR3 nucleotides: TGTGCCAGCAGCATGGGACTTCCGAGCTCCTACGAGCAGTACTTC. Its translation is CASSMGLPSSYEQYF. The full variable domain, rest sourced from reference TRBV13 and TRBJ2-7, is AAGVIQSPRHLIKEKRETATLKCYPIPRHDTVYWYQQGPGQDPQFLISFYEKMQSDKGSIPDRFSAQQFSDYHSELNMSSLELGDSALYFCASSMGLPSSYEQYFGPGTRLTVT.

This clonotype showed up just a few times. This chain links TRBV7-2 with TRBJ2-7; TRBD2 aligns across 8 bases. The J segment lost 3 bases and the V segment lost 3 bases, leaving 13 bases of the junction unmatched. The CDR3 runs to 17 residues. Germline V gene data show CDR1 as SGHTA and CDR2 as FQGNSA. The CDR3 spells CASSFLSGGNYYYEQYF. CDR3 DNA sequence: TGTGCCAGCAGCTTCCTAAGCGGGGGCAACTACTACTACGAGCAGTACTTC.

This clonotype was observed at least ten times. The rearrangement links TRBV6-1 to TRBJ2-4; 7 bases map to TRBD1. Germline V gene sequence: CDR1 MNHNS, CDR2 SASEGT. J gave up 3 bases and V 7 bases, and 9 bases lay outside the gene matches. The CDR3 is 15 residues long. The chain's CDR3 is CASISRQGYKNIQYF. The CDR3 DNA follows: TGTGCCAGCATATCCAGACAGGGCTACAAAAACATTCAGTACTTC.